This TCR beta chain originates from a study of T cell repertoires in cytomegalovirus infection. Study information: CMV epitopes that were recently identified and HLA-C-restricted were used alongside well-studied HLA-B-restricted ones. Overall study findings and caveats: Clonotype analysis showed dominance of the ex vivo response by HLA-C-restricted CMV-specific TCR beta clonotypes.

The table lists this clonotype with a few counts. Its antigen remains unidentified. V shed 5 bases and J shed 8 bases, with 9 bases lying between them. Germline V lookup: CDR1 SEHNR, CDR2 FQNEAQ (reference sequence). The CDR3 sequence is 11 residues long. TCRdb independently ran MiXCR on the reads; one entry per CDR3 protein. The sample includes approximately 470,000 distinct CDR3 sequences, about 39% seen only once; the top ten take roughly two fifths. V usage is TRBV7-9 and J usage is TRBJ1-2; D uncertain. This TCR came from a human donor in good health (CMV status not recorded). Some clones in this sample may be carry-over from other donors' samples. The sequencing used cultured PBMCs, collected from culture after CMV antigen stimulation. The DNA of the CDR3 is TGTGCCAGCAGCGGGGTTGAGGGCTACACCTTC. It translates to CASSGVEGYTF.